This T cell receptor beta chain was retrieved from a study of T-cell memory formation after mild COVID-19. Overall study findings and caveats: Mostly located in CM and EM were contracting CD4+ clones, with contracting CD8+ clones located in EMRA. A subset of responding clones appeared in pre-infection memory, suggesting cross-reactive memory joined.

For this clonotype: Its antigen remains unknown.

TCRdb itself ran the 5' RACE reads through MiXCR, one entry per CDR3 protein. The data show hundreds of thousands of distinct CDR3 sequences, roughly 18% seen once. This receptor was taken from an adult woman who had mild COVID-19 (a few samples of this study predate the infection). Cell type and time point are not known. The sequenced sample consisted of PBMCs or a T cell subset sorted from them (not recorded which).

CDR3 loop: CSARDVTSTNEKLFF. The CDR3 DNA is TGCAGTGCTAGAGATGTCACCTCAACTAATGAAAAACTGTTTTTT. The genes are TRBV20-1 and TRBJ1-4, with D hard to call. Deletions cut 0 bases from V and 0 bases from J, with 8 bases between. CDR1 is DFQATT, CDR2 SNEGSKA, per germline (reference sequence). CDR3 length equals 15 residues.